This entry is about one T cell receptor (beta chain). TCRdb's copy holds only in-frame clones and misses some; the assay was immunoSEQ multiplex PCR. This table holds tens of thousands of clones, about 92% found once. Germline loops: CDR1 SGHRS, CDR2 YFSETQ. This CDR3 spans 14 amino acids. V gave up 4 bases and J gave up 8 bases, with 16 bases separating them. This record comes from a study of T cell changes during pregnancy in multiple sclerosis. The sequence was obtained from a female donor with multiple sclerosis, enrolled in a pregnancy study. The input for sequencing was peripheral blood, taken in the first trimester of pregnancy. The chain links TRBV5-1 to TRBJ2-1, with D perhaps matching TRBD2 (6 bases). CDR3 nucleotide sequence: TGCGCCAGCAGCCGGGACGGGAGAATCGATGAGCAGTTCTTC. This translates into CASSRDGRIDEQFF.